This TCR beta chain was captured by sequencing in a study of circulating and synovial CD4+ cells in juvenile arthritis. The study, taken as a whole, reports: Compared with bulk blood, circulating pathogenic-like lymphocytes shared substantially more CDR3 sequences with synovial T cells. Vbeta family usage analysis did not detect the pathogenic-like versus bulk difference. Shared-clonotype fractions with synovium likely underestimate full repertoire overlap. CPL and bulk CD4 samples differed at least tenfold in T cell genomes.

Assay used: immunoSEQ multiplex PCR; TCRdb lists only in-frame clones, some missing. The sample shows 30,000 to 40,000 clones, about 94% of them seen only once. With V trimmed by 1 base and J by 0 bases, 6 bases remained unmatched. The CDR3 contains 16 residues. Germline values: CDR1 KGHSH, CDR2 LQKENI. Only one count was recorded for this clone. Its antigen is undetermined. The clonotype originates from a human donor with juvenile idiopathic arthritis. The chain has TRBV18 and TRBJ2-7, with TRBD2 matching 7 bases. Sequencing was done on a sample of CD4+ T cells from blood. The CDR3 bases are TGTGCCAGCTCACCACTAAGCGGGGCAAGCTCCTACGAGCAGTACTTC. Translating gives CASSPLSGASSYEQYF.